Reported below is one TCR beta chain. Antigen specificity is unknown. This CDR3 has 15 residues. Germline V gene sequence: CDR1 LGHNA, CDR2 YSLEER. The V gene end was trimmed by 1 base and the J gene end by 3 bases; junction bases not matched to a gene: 3. Treatment in this sample: oral pan-JAK inhibitor, 5-10 mg twice daily. Peripheral blood and lesional scalp punch biopsies came from alopecia areata patients. This sample is part of a study of CD8+ T cells in alopecia areata. Study in general: People stayed on tofacitinib for 6 to 18 months, then stopped the drug for 6 months. Overall study findings and caveats: Lesional scalp exceeded normal scalp in clonality, especially in alopecia totalis/universalis.

cDNA serving as the sequencing template came from extracted, reverse transcribed RNA. Sequencing used immunoSEQ multiplex PCR; TCRdb keeps in-frame clones, though not all of them. The sample records tens of thousands of clones, 46% being singletons. The receptor was derived from a human donor with alopecia areata. The specimen was CD8+ T cells sorted from blood, collected around week 36, from a patient treated with tofacitinib. V gene TRBV4-3 combines with J gene TRBJ2-7; 10 nucleotides line up with TRBD2. The CDR3 DNA is TGCGCCAGCAGCCAAGGGACTAGCGGAAACTACGAGCAGTACTTC. This encodes CASSQGTSGNYEQYF.